The clone carrying this T cell receptor beta chain showed up just a few times. Antigen unknown. This record comes from a study of cytomegalovirus exposure and HLA in healthy donors. CDR1 SGHAT and CDR2 FQNNGV come from the germline V gene. This CDR3 comprises 17 residues. After removal of 5 bases from V and 1 base from J, the junction contained 5 bases not matched to a gene. Study-wide results and limits: Reports showed the classifier diagnosing cytomegalovirus status with high specificity and sensitivity.

The PCR had 60 Vbeta and 13 Jbeta primers. TCRdb's table, derived via immunoSEQ multiplex PCR, lists solely in-frame clones and lacks some. Of some 120,000 clones in the sample, under 85% were seen once. Input material: PBMCs. This TCR came from a woman aged 40 to 55 in good health and CMV-seropositive. The V and J genes are TRBV11-2 and TRBJ2-1; 13 bases fit TRBD2. The CDR3 spells CASSRGLAGVSYNEQFF. The CDR3 coding sequence is TGTGCCAGCAGCAGAGGACTAGCGGGAGTGTCCTACAATGAGCAGTTCTTC.